This T cell receptor beta chain was recorded in a study of cytomegalovirus exposure and HLA in healthy donors. Study-wide background: Under 85% of 350 to 400 genotyped donors fell in the Caucasian-associated ancestry cluster.

PCR was performed using 60 Vbeta and 13 Jbeta primers. Measured with immunoSEQ multiplex PCR; TCRdb has only the in-frame clones, and not every one. This sample has around 160,000 clones, with about three quarters found just once. Remarks on this clone: Its specificity is not known.

Overall study findings and caveats: In a later analysis, a missense DCLRE1C variant was linked to TCR beta V- and J-gene trimming. A later analysis reportedly found fewer N-insertions in an Asian-associated ancestry cluster than the approximately 700-donor mean. Most TCR beta V segments were productive about 90% or about 30% of the time in an earlier analysis.

The sample comprised PBMCs. The source is a man aged 18 to 35 in good health and CMV-seropositive.

The CDR3 spells CASSTRRGTQETQYF. CDR3 bases: TGTGCCAGTAGTACCCGACGGGGGACTCAAGAGACCCAGTACTTC. The gene calls are TRBV19 and TRBJ2-5; a weak D match, TRBD2 (6 bases). Germline assignment: CDR1 LNHDA and CDR2 SQIVND (reference sequence). This CDR3 is 15 amino acids long. V lost 4 bases and J 2 bases, leaving 14 bases between the germline ends.